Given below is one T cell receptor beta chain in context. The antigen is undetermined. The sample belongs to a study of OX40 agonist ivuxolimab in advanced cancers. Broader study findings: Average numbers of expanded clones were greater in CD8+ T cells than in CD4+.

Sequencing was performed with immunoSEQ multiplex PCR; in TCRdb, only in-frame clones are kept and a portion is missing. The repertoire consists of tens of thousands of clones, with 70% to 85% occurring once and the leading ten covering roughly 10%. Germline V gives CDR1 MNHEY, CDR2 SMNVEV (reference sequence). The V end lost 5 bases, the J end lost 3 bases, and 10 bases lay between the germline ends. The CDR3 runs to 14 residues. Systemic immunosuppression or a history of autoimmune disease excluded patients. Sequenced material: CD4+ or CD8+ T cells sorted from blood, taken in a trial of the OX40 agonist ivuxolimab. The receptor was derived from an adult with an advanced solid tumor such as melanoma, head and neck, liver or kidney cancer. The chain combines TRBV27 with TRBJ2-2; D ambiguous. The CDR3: CASSSTSYTGELFF. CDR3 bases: TGTGCCAGCAGTAGTACATCGTACACCGGGGAGCTGTTTTTT.